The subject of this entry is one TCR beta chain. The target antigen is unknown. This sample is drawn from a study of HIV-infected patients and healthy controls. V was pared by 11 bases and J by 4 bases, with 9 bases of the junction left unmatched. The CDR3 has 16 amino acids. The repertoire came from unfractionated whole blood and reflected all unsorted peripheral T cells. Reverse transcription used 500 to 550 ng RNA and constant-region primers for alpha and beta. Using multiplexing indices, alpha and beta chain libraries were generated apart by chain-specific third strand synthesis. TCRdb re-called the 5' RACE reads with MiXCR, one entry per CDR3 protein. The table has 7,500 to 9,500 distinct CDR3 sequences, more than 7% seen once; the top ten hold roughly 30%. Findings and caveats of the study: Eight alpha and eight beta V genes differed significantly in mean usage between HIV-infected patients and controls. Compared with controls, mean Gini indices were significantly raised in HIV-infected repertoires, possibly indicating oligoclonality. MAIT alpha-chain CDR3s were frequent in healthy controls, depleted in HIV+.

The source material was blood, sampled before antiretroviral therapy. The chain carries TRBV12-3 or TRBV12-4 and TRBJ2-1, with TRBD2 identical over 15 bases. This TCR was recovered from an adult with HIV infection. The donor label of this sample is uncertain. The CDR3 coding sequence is TGTGCCTCCGGGGGACTAGCGGGGGGCACTTACAATGAGCAGTTCTTC. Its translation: CASGGLAGGTYNEQFF.